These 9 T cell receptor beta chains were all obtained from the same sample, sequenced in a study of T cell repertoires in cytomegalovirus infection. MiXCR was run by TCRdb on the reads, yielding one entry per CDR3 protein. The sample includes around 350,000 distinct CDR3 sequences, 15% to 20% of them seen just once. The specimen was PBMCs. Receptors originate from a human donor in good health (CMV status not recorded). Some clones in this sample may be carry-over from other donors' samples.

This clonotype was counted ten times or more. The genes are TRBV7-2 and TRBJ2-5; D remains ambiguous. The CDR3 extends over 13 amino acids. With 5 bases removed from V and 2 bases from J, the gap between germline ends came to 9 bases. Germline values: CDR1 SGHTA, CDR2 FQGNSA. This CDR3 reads CASSRAAQETQYF. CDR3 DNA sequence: TGTGCCAGCAGCCGGGCGGCACAAGAGACCCAGTACTTC.

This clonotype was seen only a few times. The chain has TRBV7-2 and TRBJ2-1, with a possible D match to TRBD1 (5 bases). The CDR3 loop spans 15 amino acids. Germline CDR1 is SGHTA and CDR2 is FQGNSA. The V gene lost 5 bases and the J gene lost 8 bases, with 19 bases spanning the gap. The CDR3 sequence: CASSLSPLGVYEQFF. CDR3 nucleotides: TGTGCCAGCAGCCTAAGTCCTTTAGGGGTCTATGAGCAGTTCTTC.

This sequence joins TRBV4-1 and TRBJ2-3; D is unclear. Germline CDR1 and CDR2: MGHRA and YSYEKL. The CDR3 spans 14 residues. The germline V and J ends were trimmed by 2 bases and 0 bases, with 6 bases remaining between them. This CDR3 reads CASSQPDSTDTQYF. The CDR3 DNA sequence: TGCGCCAGCAGCCAACCAGATAGCACAGATACGCAGTATTTT.

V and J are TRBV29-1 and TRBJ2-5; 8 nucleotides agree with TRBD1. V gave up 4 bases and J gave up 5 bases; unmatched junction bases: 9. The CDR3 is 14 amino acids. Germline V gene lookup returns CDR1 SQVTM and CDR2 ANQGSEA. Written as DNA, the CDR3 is TGCAGCGTTGTTGGACAGGGAAGCGGCGAGACCCAGTACTTC. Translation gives CSVVGQGSGETQYF.

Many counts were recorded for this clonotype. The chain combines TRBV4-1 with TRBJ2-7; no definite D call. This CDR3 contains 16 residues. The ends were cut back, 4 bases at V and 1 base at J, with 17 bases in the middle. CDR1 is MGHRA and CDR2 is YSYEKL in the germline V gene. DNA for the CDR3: TGCGCCAGCAGCCCGGTCGGGTCAGATCCTTCCTACGAGCAGTACTTC. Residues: CASSPVGSDPSYEQYF.

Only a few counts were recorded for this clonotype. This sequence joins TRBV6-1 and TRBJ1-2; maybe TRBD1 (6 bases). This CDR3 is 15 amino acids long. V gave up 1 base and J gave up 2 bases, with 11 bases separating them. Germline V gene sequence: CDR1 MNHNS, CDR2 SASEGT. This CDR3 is CASSEGPGDNYGYTF. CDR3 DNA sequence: TGTGCCAGCAGTGAAGGTCCAGGGGACAACTATGGCTACACCTTC.

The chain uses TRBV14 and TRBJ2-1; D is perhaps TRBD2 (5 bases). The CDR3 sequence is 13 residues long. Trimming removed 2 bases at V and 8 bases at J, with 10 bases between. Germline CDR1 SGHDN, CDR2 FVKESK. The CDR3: CASSQNIGDEQFF. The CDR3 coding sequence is TGTGCCAGCAGCCAAAACATCGGGGATGAGCAGTTCTTC.

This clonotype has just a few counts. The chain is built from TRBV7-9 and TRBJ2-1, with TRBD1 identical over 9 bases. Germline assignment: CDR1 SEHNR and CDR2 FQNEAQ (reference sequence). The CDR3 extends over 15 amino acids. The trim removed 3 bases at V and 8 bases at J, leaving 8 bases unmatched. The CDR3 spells CASSFLTGGLDEQFF. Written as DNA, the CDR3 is TGTGCCAGCAGCTTTTTAACAGGGGGCCTCGATGAGCAGTTCTTC.

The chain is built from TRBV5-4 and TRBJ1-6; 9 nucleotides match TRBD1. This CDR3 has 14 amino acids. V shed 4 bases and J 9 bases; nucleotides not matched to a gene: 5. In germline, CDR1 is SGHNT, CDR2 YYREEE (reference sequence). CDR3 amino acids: CASSPTGGASPLHF. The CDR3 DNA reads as TGTGCCAGCAGCCCTACAGGGGGCGCTTCACCCCTCCACTTT.